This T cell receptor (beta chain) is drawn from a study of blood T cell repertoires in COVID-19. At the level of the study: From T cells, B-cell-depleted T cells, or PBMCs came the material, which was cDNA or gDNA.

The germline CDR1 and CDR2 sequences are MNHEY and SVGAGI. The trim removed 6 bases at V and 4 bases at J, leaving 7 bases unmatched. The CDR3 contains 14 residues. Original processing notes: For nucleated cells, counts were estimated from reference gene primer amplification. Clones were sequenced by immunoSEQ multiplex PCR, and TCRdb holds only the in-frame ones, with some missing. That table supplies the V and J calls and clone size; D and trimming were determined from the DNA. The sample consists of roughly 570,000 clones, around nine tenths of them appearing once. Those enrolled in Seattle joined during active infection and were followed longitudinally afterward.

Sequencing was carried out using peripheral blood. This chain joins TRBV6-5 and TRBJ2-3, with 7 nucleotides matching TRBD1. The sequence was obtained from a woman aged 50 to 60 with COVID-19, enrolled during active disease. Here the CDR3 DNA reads TGTGCCAGCAGAACAGGGGAATTTGCAGATACGCAGTATTTT. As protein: CASRTGEFADTQYF.